One sample yielded the 9 T cell receptor beta chains listed below, sequenced in a study of OX40 agonist ivuxolimab in advanced cancers. Only in-frame clones appear in the TCRdb table, and some are missing; sequencing was by immunoSEQ multiplex PCR. Of 25,000 or so clones in the sample, around nine tenths were seen once. Sequencing used CD4+ or CD8+ T cells sorted from blood, obtained in a trial of the OX40 agonist ivuxolimab. Every receptor here comes from an adult with an advanced solid tumor such as melanoma, head and neck, liver or kidney cancer.

V usage is TRBV15 and J usage is TRBJ2-7, with a weak D call TRBD2 (6 bases). V was clipped by 1 base and J by 1 base, with 11 bases between them. The CDR3 sequence is 15 residues long. Germline lookup yields CDR1 LNHNV and CDR2 YYDKDF (reference sequence). Here the CDR3 DNA reads TGTGCCACCAGCAGAGTGGGAGGCGCTTCCTACGAGCAGTACTTC. Residues: CATSRVGGASYEQYF.

The V gene is TRBV5-1, the J gene TRBJ2-3; 10 bases map to TRBD2. Germline values: CDR1 SGHRS, CDR2 YFSETQ. Trimming took 1 base from V and 3 from J; bases not matched to a gene: 5. CDR3 length: 16 amino acids. The CDR3, as DNA: TGCGCCAGCAGCTTGAGTCTAGCGGGAGTAACAGATACGCAGTATTTT. It codes for CASSLSLAGVTDTQYF.

The chain employs TRBV19 and TRBJ2-7, with 11 bases aligning to TRBD2. The CDR3 totals 16 residues. With 3 bases clipped from V and 3 bases from J, the junction kept 7 bases outside the gene matches. Germline CDR1 reads LNHDA; CDR2 reads SQIVND (reference sequence). In DNA, the CDR3 is TGTGCCAGTAGTATCAGTTATCTAGCGGGAGGCTACGAGCAGTACTTC. This encodes CASSISYLAGGYEQYF. The entire variable domain, with the rest obtained from reference TRBV19 and TRBJ2-7, is as follows: DGGITQSPKYLFRKEGQNVTLSCEQNLNHDAMYWYRQDPGQGLRLIYYSQIVNDFQKGDIAEGYSVSREKKESFPLTVTSAQKNPTAFYLCASSISYLAGGYEQYFGPGTRLTVT.

This chain links TRBV30 with TRBJ2-4; TRBD1 or TRBD2 may be the D gene (6 bases each). V was clipped by 0 bases and J by 1 base, with 31 bases between them. This CDR3 region has 22 residues. Germline CDR1 and CDR2: GTSNPN and SVGIG (reference sequence). The CDR3 DNA is TGTGCCTGGAGTGTTGAGGAGGGGAGAGGGGGAGTATTAAGATTGGCCAAAAACATTCAGTACTTC. Translation: CAWSVEEGRGGVLRLAKNIQYF.

Notes on this clone: An end of the junction differs from the germline gene, which may be a read error. The chain carries TRBV7-2 and TRBJ2-3; 12 bases line up with TRBD1. The length of the CDR3 is 13 residues. Germline CDR1 and CDR2: SGHTA and FQGNSA. CDR3 sequence: CASSTGTGGARDF. The CDR3, as DNA: TGTGCCAGCAGCACCGGGACAGGGGGCGCAAGGGATTTT.

The rearrangement uses TRBV6-6 and TRBJ2-7; D is unresolved. Trimming stripped 7 bases from V and 0 bases from J, with 10 bases between. CDR1 MNHNY and CDR2 SVGAGI come from the germline V gene (reference sequence). The CDR3 covers 13 residues. The CDR3 DNA reads TGTGCCAGCACCTTGAGTGGCTCCTACGAGCAGTACTTC. Translation gives CASTLSGSYEQYF.

The rearrangement joins TRBV6-1 to TRBJ1-2; 10 nucleotides agree with TRBD1. The germline gives CDR1 MNHNS, CDR2 SASEGT. CDR3 length equals 14 residues. V was clipped by 3 bases and J by 8 bases; unmatched bases: 6. The CDR3 is CASSEMGQGTGYTF. CDR3 coding DNA: TGTGCCAGCAGTGAGATGGGACAGGGGACCGGCTACACCTTC.

The chain joins TRBV5-1 to TRBJ1-1; perhaps TRBD1 as D (6 bases). Deletions cut 3 bases from V and 0 bases from J, with 9 bases between. The CDR3 spans 14 residues. CDR1 is SGHRS, CDR2 YFSETQ, per germline. The CDR3 spells CASSSQGMNTEAFF. The CDR3 region has the DNA TGCGCCAGCAGCTCACAGGGTATGAACACTGAAGCTTTCTTT.

The chain combines TRBV30 with TRBJ2-1; D not certain. CDR3 size: 11 residues. Germline values: CDR1 GTSNPN, CDR2 SVGIG (reference sequence). Trimming removed 4 bases at V and 6 bases at J, with 7 bases between. CDR3 amino acids: CAWTGFNEQFF. CDR3 bases: TGTGCCTGGACTGGGTTCAATGAGCAGTTCTTC.